This paragraph covers one TCR beta chain sequence. Its antigen is not identified. Clones were sequenced by immunoSEQ multiplex PCR, and TCRdb holds only the in-frame ones, with some missing. The table includes tens of thousands of clones, roughly 91% detected once. This entry is derived from a study of OX40 agonist ivuxolimab in advanced cancers. Across the whole study: Patients treated during dose escalation were battling hepatocellular carcinoma, melanoma, renal cell or head and neck cancer.

The study, taken as a whole, reports: The antigens recognized by the expanded peripheral T cells, that is their antigen specificity, were not determined. Clonal expansion was among the lowest in partial responders at 0.1-3.0 mg/kg, especially CD8+. On average, a greater number of expanded clones characterised CD8+ T cells relative to CD4+.

The clonotype comes from an adult with an advanced solid tumor such as melanoma, head and neck, liver or kidney cancer. This specimen consisted of CD4+ or CD8+ T cells sorted from blood, obtained in a trial of the OX40 agonist ivuxolimab.

CDR3 amino acids: CASSSAAGVNEQFF. The DNA of the CDR3 is TGCGCCAGCAGCAGCGCCGCGGGGGTCAATGAGCAGTTCTTC. This chain connects TRBV4-3 to TRBJ2-1; 7 nucleotides match TRBD2. V lost 5 bases to trimming and J lost 6 bases; unmatched junction nucleotides: 7. The CDR3 is 14 amino acids. The germline V gene encodes CDR1 LGHNA and CDR2 YSLEER.